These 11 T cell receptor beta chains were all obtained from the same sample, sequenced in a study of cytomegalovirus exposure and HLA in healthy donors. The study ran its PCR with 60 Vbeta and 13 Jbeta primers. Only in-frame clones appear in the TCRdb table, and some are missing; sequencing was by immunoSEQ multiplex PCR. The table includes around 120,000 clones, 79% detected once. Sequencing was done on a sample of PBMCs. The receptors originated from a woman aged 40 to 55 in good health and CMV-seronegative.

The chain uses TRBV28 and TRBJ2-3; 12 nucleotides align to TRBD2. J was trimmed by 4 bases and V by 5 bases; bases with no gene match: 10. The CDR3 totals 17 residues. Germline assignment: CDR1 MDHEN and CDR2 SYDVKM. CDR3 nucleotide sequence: TGTGCCAGCAGTCCCCCCCCTAGCGGGGGGGACCCAGATACGCAGTATTTT. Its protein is CASSPPPSGGDPDTQYF.

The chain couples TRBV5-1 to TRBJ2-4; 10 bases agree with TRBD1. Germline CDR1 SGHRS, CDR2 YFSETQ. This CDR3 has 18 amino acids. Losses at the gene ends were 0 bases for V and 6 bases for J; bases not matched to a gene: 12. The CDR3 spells CASSLASMGQGYGNIQYF. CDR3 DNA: TGCGCCAGCAGCTTGGCCAGTATGGGACAGGGGTACGGAAACATTCAGTACTTC.

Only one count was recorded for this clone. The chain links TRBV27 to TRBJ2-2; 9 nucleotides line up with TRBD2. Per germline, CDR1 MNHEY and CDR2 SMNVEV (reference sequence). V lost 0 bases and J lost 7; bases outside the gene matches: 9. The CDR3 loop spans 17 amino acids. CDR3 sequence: CASSLSIVAGAVGELFF. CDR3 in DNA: TGTGCCAGCAGTTTATCGATAGTAGCGGGAGCGGTCGGGGAGCTGTTTTTT.

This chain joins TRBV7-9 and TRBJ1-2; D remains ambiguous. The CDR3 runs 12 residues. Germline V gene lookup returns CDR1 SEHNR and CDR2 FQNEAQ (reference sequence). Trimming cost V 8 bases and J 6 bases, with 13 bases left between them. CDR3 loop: CASVGEANGYTF. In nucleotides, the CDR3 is TGTGCCAGCGTTGGGGAGGCAAATGGCTACACCTTC.

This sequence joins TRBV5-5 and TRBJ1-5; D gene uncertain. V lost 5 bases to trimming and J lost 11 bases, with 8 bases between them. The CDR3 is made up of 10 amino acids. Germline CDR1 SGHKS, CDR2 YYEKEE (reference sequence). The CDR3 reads CASRPGAQHF. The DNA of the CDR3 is TGTGCCAGCAGACCCGGGGCCCAGCATTTT. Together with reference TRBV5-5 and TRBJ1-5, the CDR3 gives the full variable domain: DAGVTQSPTHLIKTRGQQVTLRCSPISGHKSVSWYQQVLGQGPQFIFQYYEKEERGRGNFPDRFSARQFPNYSSELNVNALLLGDSALYLCASRPGAQHFGDGTRLSIL.

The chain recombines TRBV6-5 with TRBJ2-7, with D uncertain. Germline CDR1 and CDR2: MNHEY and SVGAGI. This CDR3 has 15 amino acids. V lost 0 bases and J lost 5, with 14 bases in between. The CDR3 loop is CASSYSRDLWHEQYF. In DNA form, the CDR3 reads TGTGCCAGCAGTTACTCTAGAGACTTATGGCACGAGCAGTACTTC.

The CDR3 region is CASSLSAAGSNSPLHF. For the CDR3, the DNA is TGTGCCAGCAGTTTATCGGCGGCAGGGTCTAATTCACCCCTCCACTTT. The chain couples TRBV27 to TRBJ1-6; TRBD1 might be the D (5 bases). This CDR3 is 16 amino acids long. V shed 0 bases and J shed 6 bases, with 12 bases lying between them. In germline, CDR1 is MNHEY, CDR2 SMNVEV (reference sequence).

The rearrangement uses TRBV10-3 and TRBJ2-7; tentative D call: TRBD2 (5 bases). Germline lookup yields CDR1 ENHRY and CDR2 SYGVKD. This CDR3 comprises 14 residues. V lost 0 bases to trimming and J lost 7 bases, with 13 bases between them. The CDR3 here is CAISESIRGLEQYF. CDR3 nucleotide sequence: TGTGCCATCAGTGAGTCGATACGAGGGTTAGAGCAGTACTTC.

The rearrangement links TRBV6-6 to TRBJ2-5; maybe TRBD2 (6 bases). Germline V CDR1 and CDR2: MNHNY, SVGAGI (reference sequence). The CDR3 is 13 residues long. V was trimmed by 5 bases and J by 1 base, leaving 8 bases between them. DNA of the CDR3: TGTGCCAGCAGTACGGGACTCCAAGAGACCCAGTACTTC. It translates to CASSTGLQETQYF.

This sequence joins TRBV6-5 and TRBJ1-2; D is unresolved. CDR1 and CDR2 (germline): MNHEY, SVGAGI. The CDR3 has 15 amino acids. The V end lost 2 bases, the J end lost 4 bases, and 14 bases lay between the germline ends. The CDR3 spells CASSYPSEAAYGYTF. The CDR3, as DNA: TGTGCCAGCAGTTACCCGAGTGAGGCGGCCTATGGCTACACCTTC.

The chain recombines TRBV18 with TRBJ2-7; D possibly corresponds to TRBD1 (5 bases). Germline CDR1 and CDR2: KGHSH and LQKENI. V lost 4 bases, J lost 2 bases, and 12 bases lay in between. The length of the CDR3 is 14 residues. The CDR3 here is CASSLGALTYEQYF. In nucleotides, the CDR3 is TGTGCCAGCTCACTAGGGGCCCTAACCTACGAGCAGTACTTC.